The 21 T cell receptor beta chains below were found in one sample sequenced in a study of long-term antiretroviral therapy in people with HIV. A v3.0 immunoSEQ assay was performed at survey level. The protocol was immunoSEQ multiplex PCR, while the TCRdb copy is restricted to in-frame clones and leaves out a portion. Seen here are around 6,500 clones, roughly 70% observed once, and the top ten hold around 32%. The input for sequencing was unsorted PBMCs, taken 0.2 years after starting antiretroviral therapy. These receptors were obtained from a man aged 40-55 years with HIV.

The CDR3 bases are TGTGCCAGCAGTGAGAGAACAAACGAAGCTTTCTTT. This codes for CASSERTNEAFF. The V and J genes are TRBV6-1 and TRBJ1-1; D is ambiguous. This CDR3 has 12 residues. V lost 3 bases and J lost 8, with 10 bases in between. Per germline, CDR1 MNHNS and CDR2 SASEGT.

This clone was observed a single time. The CDR3, as DNA: TGTGCCAGCAGTGAAGGGGGTCACACAGATACGCAGTATTTT. It yields the protein CASSEGGHTDTQYF. The gene calls are TRBV6-1 and TRBJ2-3; D is unclear. The CDR3 extends over 14 amino acids. Trimming took 1 base from V and 2 from J, leaving 7 bases between them. Per germline, CDR1 MNHNS and CDR2 SASEGT.

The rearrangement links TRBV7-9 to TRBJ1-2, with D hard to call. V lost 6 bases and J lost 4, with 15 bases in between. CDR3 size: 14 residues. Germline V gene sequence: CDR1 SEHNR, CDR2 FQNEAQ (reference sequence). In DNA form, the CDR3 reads TGTGCCAGCAGTCGAAATAATGGCCTCTATGGCTACACCTTC. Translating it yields CASSRNNGLYGYTF. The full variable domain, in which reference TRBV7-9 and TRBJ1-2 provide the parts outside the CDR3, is DTGVSQNPRHKITKRGQNVTFRCDPISEHNRLYWYRQTLGQGPEFLTYFQNEAQLEKSRLLSDRFSAERPKGSFSTLEIQRTEQGDSAMYLCASSRNNGLYGYTFGSGTRLTVV.

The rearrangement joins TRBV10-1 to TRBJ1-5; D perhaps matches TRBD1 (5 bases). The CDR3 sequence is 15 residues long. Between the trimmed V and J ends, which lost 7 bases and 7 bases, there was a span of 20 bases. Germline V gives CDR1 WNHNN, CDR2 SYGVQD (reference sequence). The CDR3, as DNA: TGCGCCAGCAATAAAACGGACGGGGGTCAGCAGCCCCAGCATTTT. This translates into CASNKTDGGQQPQHF.

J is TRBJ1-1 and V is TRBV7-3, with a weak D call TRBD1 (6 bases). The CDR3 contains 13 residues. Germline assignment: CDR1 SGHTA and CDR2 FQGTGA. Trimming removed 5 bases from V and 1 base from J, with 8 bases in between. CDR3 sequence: CASSRQENTEAFF. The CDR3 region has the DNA TGTGCCAGCAGCCGACAGGAGAACACTGAAGCTTTCTTT.

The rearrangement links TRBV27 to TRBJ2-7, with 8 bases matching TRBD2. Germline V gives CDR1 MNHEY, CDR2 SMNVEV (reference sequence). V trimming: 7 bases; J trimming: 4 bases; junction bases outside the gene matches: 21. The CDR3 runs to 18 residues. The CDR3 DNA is TGTGCCAGCACCTCATCCGGGGGGGGCCGCTATAGTAGTTACGAGCAGTACTTC. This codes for CASTSSGGGRYSSYEQYF.

The chain's CDR3 is CAWSGMYSNQPQHF. As DNA, the CDR3 is TGTGCCTGGAGTGGGATGTATAGCAATCAGCCCCAGCATTTT. The genes are TRBV30 and TRBJ1-5; unclear D gene. The CDR3 contains 14 residues. V was clipped by 1 base and J by 0 bases, with 7 bases between them. Germline assignment: CDR1 GTSNPN and CDR2 SVGIG (reference sequence).

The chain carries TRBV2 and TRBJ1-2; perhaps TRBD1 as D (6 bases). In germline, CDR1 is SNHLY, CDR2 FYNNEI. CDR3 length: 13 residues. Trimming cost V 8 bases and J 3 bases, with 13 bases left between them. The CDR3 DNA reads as TGTGCCAGCTCCGGGACATCCTACTATGGCTACACCTTC. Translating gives CASSGTSYYGYTF.

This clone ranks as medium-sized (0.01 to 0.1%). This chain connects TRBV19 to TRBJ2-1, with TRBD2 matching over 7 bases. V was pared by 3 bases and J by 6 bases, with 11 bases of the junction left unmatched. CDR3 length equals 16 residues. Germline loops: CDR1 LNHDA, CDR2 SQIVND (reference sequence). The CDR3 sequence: CASSISLAGRGNEQFF. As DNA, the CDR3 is TGTGCCAGTAGTATTTCTCTGGCGGGGAGGGGCAATGAGCAGTTCTTC.

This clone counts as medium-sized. The CDR3 DNA reads TGTGCCAGCTCACCTCGGTACGTGACCCAGGTAGATTCACCCCTCCACTTT. Encoded protein: CASSPRYVTQVDSPLHF. The chain carries TRBV18 and TRBJ1-6; D is ambiguous. The germline gives CDR1 KGHSH, CDR2 LQKENI. V shed 3 bases and J shed 8 bases, with 20 bases lying between them. This CDR3 region has 17 residues.

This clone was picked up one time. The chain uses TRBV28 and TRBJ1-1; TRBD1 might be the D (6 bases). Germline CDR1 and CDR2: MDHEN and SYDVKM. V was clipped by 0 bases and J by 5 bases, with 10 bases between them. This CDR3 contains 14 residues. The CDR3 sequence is CASSLWTGGTEAFF. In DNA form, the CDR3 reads TGTGCCAGCAGTTTATGGACAGGAGGTACTGAAGCTTTCTTT.

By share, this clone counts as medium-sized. DNA of the CDR3: TGTGCCATCAGTGAGTATGGAGGGGAGCAGTTCTTC. It is translated as CAISEYGGEQFF. The genes are TRBV10-3 and TRBJ2-1, with D tentatively TRBD2 (6 bases). Germline values: CDR1 ENHRY, CDR2 SYGVKD. The germline V and J ends were trimmed by 1 base and 10 bases, with 8 bases remaining between them. The CDR3 is made up of 12 amino acids.

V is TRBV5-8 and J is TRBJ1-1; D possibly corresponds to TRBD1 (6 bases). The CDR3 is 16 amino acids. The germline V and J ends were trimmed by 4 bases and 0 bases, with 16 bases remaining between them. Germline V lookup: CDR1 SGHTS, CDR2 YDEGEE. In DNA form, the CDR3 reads TGTGCCAGCAGCCGACCAGGGGAGGCAATGAACACTGAAGCTTTCTTT. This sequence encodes CASSRPGEAMNTEAFF. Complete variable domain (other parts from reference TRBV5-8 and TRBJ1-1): EAGVTQSPTHLIKTRGQQATLRCSPISGHTSVYWYQQALGLGLQFLLWYDEGEERNRGNFPPRFSGRQFPNYSSELNVNALELEDSALYLCASSRPGEAMNTEAFFGQGTRLTVV.

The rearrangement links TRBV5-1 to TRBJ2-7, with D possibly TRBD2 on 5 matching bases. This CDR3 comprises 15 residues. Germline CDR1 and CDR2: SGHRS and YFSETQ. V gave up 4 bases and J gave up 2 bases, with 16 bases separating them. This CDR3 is CASSREGAATYEQYF. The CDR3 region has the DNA TGCGCCAGCAGCCGCGAGGGAGCGGCAACCTACGAGCAGTACTTC.

CDR3 in DNA: TGTGCCAGCACCCGGACCGTCGACAATGAGCAGTTCTTC. This translates into CASTRTVDNEQFF. The chain combines TRBV27 with TRBJ2-1; D uncertain. This CDR3 contains 13 residues. V lost 7 bases to trimming and J lost 5 bases, with 12 bases between them. Germline assignment: CDR1 MNHEY and CDR2 SMNVEV (reference sequence).

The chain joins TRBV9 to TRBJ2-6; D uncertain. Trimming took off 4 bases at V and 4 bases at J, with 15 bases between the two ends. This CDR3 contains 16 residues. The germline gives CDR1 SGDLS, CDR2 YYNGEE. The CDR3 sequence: CASSYNSVSGANVLTF. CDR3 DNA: TGTGCCAGCAGCTACAACTCCGTCTCAGGGGCCAACGTCCTGACTTTC.

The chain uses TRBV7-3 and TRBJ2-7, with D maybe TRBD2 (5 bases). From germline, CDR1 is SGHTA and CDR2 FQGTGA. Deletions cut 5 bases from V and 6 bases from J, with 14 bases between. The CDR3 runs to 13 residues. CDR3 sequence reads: CASSTYRGTEQYF. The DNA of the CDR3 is TGTGCCAGCAGCACATACCGGGGAACCGAGCAGTACTTC. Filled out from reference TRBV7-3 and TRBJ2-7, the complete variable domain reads GAGVSQTPSNKVTEKGKYVELRCDPISGHTALYWYRQSLGQGPEFLIYFQGTGAADDSGLPNDRFFAVRPEGSVSTLKIQRTERGDSAVYLCASSTYRGTEQYFGPGTRLTVT.

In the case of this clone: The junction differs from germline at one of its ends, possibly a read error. DNA of the CDR3: TGTGCCAGCAGCCCGACACTCGGGCAGTACGGGCAGTACTTC. Its protein product is CASSPTLGQYGQYF. The chain couples TRBV5-6 to TRBJ2-7; D call uncertain. Germline V CDR1 and CDR2: SGHDT, YYEEEE. This CDR3 has 14 residues.

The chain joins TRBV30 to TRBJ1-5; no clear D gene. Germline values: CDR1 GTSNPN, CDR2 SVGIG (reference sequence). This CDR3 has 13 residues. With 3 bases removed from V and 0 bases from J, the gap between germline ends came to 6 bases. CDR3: CAWRKNSNQPQHF. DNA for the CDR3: TGTGCCTGGAGAAAAAATAGCAATCAGCCCCAGCATTTT.

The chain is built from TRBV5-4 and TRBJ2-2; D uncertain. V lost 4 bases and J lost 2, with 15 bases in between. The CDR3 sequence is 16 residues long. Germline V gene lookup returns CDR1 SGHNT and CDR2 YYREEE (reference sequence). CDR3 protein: CASSPWEQRNTGELFF. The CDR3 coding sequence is TGTGCCAGCAGCCCGTGGGAACAGAGAAACACCGGGGAGCTGTTTTTT.

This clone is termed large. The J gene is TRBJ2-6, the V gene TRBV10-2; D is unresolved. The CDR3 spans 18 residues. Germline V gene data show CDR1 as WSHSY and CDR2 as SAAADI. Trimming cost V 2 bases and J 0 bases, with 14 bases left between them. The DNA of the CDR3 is TGCGCCAGCAGTGAGGACCCTTCCGGTGGCTCTGGGGCCAACGTCCTGACTTTC. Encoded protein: CASSEDPSGGSGANVLTF.